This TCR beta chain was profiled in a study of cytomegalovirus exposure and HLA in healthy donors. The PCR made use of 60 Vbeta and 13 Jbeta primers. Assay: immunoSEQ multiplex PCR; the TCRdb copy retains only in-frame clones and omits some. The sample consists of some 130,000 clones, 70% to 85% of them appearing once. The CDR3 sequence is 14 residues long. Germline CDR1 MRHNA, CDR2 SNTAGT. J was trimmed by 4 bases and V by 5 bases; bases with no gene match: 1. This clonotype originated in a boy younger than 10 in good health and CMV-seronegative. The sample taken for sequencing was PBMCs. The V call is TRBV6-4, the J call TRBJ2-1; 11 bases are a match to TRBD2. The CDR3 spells CASSLAGGYNEQFF. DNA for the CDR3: TGTGCCAGCAGTTTAGCGGGGGGGTACAATGAGCAGTTCTTC.